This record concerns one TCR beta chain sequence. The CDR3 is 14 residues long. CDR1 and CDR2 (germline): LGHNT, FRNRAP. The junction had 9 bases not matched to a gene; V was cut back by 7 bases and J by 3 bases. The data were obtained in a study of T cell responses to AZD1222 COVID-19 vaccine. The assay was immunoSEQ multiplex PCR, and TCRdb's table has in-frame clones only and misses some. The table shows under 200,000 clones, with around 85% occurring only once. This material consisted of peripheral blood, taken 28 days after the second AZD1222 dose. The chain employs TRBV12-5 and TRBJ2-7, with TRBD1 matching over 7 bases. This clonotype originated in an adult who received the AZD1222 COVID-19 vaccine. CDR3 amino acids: CASVATGLSYEQYF. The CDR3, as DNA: TGTGCTAGTGTCGCGACAGGGTTGAGCTACGAGCAGTACTTC.